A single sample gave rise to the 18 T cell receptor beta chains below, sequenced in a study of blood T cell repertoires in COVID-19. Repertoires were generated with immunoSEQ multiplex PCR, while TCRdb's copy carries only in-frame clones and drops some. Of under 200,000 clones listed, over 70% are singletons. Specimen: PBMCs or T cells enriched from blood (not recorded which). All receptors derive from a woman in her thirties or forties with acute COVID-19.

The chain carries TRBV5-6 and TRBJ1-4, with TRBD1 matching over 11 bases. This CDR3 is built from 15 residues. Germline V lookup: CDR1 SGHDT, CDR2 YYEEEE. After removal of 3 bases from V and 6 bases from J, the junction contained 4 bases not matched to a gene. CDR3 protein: CASSSRTGGHEKLFF. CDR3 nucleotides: TGTGCCAGCAGCTCGAGGACAGGGGGCCATGAAAAACTGTTTTTT.

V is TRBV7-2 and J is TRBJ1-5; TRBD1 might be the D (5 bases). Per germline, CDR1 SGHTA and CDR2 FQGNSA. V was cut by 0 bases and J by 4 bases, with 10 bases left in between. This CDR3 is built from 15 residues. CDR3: CASSLASEGNQPQHF. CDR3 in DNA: TGTGCCAGCAGCTTAGCTTCGGAGGGGAATCAGCCCCAGCATTTT.

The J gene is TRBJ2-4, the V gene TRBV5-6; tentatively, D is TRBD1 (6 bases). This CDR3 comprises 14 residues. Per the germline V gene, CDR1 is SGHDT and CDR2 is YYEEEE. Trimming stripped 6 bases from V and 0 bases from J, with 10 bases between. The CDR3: CASTEQGAKNIQYF. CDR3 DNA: TGTGCCAGCACTGAACAGGGAGCCAAAAACATTCAGTACTTC.

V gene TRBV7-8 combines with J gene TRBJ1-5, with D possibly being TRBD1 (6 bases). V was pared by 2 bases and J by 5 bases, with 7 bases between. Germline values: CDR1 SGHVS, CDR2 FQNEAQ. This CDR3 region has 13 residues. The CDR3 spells CASSLNRDQPQHF. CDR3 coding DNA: TGTGCCAGCAGCTTAAACAGGGATCAGCCCCAGCATTTT.

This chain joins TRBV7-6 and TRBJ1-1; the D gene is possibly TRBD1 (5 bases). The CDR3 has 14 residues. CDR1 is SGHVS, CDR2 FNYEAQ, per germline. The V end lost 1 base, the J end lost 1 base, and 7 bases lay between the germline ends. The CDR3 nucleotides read TGTGCCAGCAGCTTAGGACAGACGAACACTGAAGCTTTCTTT. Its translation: CASSLGQTNTEAFF.

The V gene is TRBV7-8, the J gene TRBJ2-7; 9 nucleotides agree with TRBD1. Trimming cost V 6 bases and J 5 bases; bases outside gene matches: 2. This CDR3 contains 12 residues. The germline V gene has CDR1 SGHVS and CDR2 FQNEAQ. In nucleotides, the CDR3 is TGTGCCAGCAGTTGGGACAGGGACGAGCAGTACGTC. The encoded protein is CASSWDRDEQYV.

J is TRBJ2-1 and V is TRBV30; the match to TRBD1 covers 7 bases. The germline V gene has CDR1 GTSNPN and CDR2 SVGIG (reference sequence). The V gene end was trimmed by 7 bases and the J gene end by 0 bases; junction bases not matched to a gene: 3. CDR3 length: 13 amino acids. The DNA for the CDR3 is TGTGCCTTAAGGGGGCTCTCCTACAATGAGCAGTTCTTC. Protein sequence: CALRGLSYNEQFF.

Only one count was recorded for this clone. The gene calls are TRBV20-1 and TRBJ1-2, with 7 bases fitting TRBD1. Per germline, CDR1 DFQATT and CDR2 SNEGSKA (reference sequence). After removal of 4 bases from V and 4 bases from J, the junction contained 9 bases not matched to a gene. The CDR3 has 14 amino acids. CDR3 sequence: CSAIDSTGSYGYTF. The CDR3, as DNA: TGCAGTGCTATTGATTCGACAGGGTCCTATGGCTACACCTTC.

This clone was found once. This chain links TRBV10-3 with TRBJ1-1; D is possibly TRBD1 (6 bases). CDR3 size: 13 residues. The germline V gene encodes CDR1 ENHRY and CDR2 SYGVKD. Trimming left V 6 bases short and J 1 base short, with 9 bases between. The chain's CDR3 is CAIRGQTNTEAFF. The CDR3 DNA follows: TGTGCCATCAGAGGACAGACGAACACTGAAGCTTTCTTT.

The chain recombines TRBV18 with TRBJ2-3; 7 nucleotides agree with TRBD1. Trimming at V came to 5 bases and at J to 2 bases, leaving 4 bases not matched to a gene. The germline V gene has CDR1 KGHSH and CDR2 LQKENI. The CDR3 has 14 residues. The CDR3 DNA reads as TGTGCCAGCTCAGACAGGGTGGTCACAGATACGCAGTATTTT. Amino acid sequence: CASSDRVVTDTQYF.

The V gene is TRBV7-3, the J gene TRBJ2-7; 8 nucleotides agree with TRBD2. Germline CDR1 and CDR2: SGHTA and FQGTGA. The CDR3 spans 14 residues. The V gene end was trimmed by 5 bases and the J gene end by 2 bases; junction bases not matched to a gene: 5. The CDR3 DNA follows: TGTGCCAGCAGCCTTACTAGCGGAGCCTACGAGCAGTACTTC. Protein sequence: CASSLTSGAYEQYF.

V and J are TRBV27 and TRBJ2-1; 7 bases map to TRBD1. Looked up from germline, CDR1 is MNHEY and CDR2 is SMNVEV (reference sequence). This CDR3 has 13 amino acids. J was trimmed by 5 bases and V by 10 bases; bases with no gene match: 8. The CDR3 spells CAIPGTANNEQFF. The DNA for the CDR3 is TGTGCCATACCTGGGACAGCCAACAATGAGCAGTTCTTC.

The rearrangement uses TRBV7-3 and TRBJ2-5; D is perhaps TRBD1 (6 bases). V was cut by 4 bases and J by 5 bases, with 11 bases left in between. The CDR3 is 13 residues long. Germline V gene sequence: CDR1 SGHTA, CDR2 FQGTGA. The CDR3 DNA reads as TGTGCCAGCAGCTCAGGGGTGGGGGAGACCCAGTACTTC. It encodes CASSSGVGETQYF.

The CDR3 DNA reads TGTGCCAGCAGCCAATATTTACAGGGGTACAATGAGCAGTTCTTC. It translates to CASSQYLQGYNEQFF. The chain recombines TRBV3-1 (or the pseudogene TRBV3-2) with TRBJ2-1; 7 bases line up with TRBD1. The CDR3 has 15 residues. Looked up from germline, CDR1 is LGHDT and CDR2 is YNNKEL (reference sequence). J gave up 4 bases and V 2 bases, and 5 bases lay outside the gene matches.

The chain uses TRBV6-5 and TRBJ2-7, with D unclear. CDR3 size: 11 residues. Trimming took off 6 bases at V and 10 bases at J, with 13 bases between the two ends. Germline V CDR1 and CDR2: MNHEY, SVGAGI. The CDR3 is CASSDSSTQYF. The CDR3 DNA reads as TGTGCCAGCAGCGATTCGTCTACCCAGTACTTC.

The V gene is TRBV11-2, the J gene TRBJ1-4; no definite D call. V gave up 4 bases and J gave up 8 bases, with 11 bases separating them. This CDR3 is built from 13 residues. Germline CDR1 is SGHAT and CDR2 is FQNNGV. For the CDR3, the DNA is TGTGCCAGCAGCTCTCAGGAACGCGAAAAACTGTTTTTT. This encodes CASSSQEREKLFF. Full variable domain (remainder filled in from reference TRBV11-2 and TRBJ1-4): EAGVAQSPRYKIIEKRQSVAFWCNPISGHATLYWYQQILGQGPKLLIQFQNNGVVDDSQLPKDRFSAERLKGVDSTLKIQPAKLEDSAVYLCASSSQEREKLFFGSGTQLSVL.

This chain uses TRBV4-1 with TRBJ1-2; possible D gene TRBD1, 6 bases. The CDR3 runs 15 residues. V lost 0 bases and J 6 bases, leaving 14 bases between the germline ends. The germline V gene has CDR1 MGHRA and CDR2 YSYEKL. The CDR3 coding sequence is TGCGCCAGCAGCCAAGAGGGGAGGGCAGGGGATGGCTACACCTTC. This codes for CASSQEGRAGDGYTF.

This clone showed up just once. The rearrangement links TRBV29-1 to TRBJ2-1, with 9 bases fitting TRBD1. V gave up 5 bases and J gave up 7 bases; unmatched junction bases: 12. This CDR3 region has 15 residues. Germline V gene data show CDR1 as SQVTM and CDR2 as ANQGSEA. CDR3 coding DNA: TGCAGCGTTTCCGGTGGGACAGGGTTCGTAAATGAGCAGTTCTTC. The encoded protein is CSVSGGTGFVNEQFF.